The 11 T cell receptor beta chains listed next were all sequenced from one sample in a study of blood T cells in healthy people across ages. Combining a sample-barcoded 5' primer with a J-beta primer mix, a second PCR ran for about 6 to 11 cycles. TCRdb reprocessed the 5' RACE reads via MiXCR and lists one record per CDR3 protein. The repertoire holds about 1,500,000 distinct CDR3 sequences, with 42% as singletons. Specimen: blood. Receptors were obtained from a woman under 30 in good health.

The V gene is TRBV10-3, the J gene TRBJ1-2, with 10 nucleotides matching TRBD1. This CDR3 comprises 16 residues. The V and J ends lost 8 bases and 9 bases, in that order; junction bases with no gene match: 18. Germline-derived CDR1 and CDR2 are ENHRY and SYGVKD. The CDR3 is CAIASPGQGWQGSYTF. CDR3 nucleotide sequence: TGTGCCATCGCAAGTCCGGGACAGGGGTGGCAAGGGAGCTACACCTTC.

This clonotype was seen a few times. The gene calls are TRBV3-1 and TRBJ2-1; either TRBD1 or TRBD2 may fit D (5 bases each). The germline V gene encodes CDR1 LGHDT and CDR2 YNNKEL (reference sequence). V was shortened by 4 bases and J by 3 bases, with 16 bases between the two germline ends. The CDR3 is 16 amino acids. The CDR3 protein is CASSRYRDLRYNEQFF. CDR3 bases: TGTGCCAGCAGCCGCTACCGGGACCTTCGCTACAATGAGCAGTTCTTC.

This sequence joins TRBV6-6 and TRBJ2-7, with 9 bases matching TRBD2. Trimming removed 0 bases from V and 3 bases from J; junction bases left unmatched: 3. From germline, CDR1 is MNHNY and CDR2 SVGAGI (reference sequence). CDR3 length equals 15 residues. This CDR3 reads CASSYSSLAGYEQYF. The CDR3 bases are TGTGCCAGCAGTTACTCTTCACTAGCGGGCTACGAGCAGTACTTC.

This clonotype was picked up a small number of times. The chain combines TRBV6-5 with TRBJ2-5; 7 positions agree with TRBD1. Germline assignment: CDR1 MNHEY and CDR2 SVGAGI. The CDR3 loop spans 15 amino acids. J lost 5 bases, V lost 0 bases, and 6 bases had no gene match. This CDR3 reads CASSYSNRGSETQYF. The CDR3 nucleotides are TGTGCCAGCAGTTACTCCAACAGGGGTTCGGAGACCCAGTACTTC.

V gene TRBV4-1 combines with J gene TRBJ2-5; TRBD2 agrees at 9 bases. V lost 7 bases, J lost 11 bases, and 14 bases stayed unmatched. CDR1 is MGHRA, CDR2 YSYEKL, per germline. CDR3 length: 14 amino acids. CDR3 loop: CASKTGLAGDEQYF. As DNA, the CDR3 is TGCGCCAGCAAAACGGGACTAGCAGGCGATGAGCAGTACTTC.

CDR3 region: CSAPRGESYEQYF. CDR3 DNA: TGCAGTGCTCCTCGCGGGGAATCCTACGAGCAGTACTTC. V usage is TRBV20-1 and J usage is TRBJ2-7; weak D call: TRBD2 (6 bases). The CDR3 is 13 amino acids. The ends were cut back, 5 bases at V and 1 base at J, with 12 bases in the middle. The V gene's germline CDR1 is DFQATT and CDR2 SNEGSKA (reference sequence).

The V gene is TRBV12-3 or TRBV12-4, the J gene TRBJ2-4; TRBD2 matches at 12 bases. Trimming removed 7 bases from V and 6 bases from J; junction bases left unmatched: 4. The CDR3 runs to 14 residues. CDR3 sequence reads: CASTLTSGRNIQYF. The CDR3, as DNA: TGTGCCAGCACCCTGACTAGCGGGAGAAACATTCAGTACTTC.

This clonotype has more than one count but fewer than ten. The chain uses TRBV24-1 and TRBJ2-7; unclear D gene. Trimming took 5 bases from V and 3 from J, leaving 4 bases between them. This CDR3 spans 11 amino acids. Germline lookup yields CDR1 KGHDR and CDR2 SFDVKD. CDR3 protein: CATSGLYEQYF. The CDR3 DNA is TGTGCCACCAGTGGACTCTACGAGCAGTACTTC.

This clonotype was seen more than once but under ten times. The V gene is TRBV15, the J gene TRBJ1-5; no reliable D call. The CDR3 covers 13 residues. Germline values: CDR1 LNHNV, CDR2 YYDKDF (reference sequence). Trimming removed 0 bases from V and 6 bases from J, with 6 bases in between. The chain's CDR3 is CATSREAIQPQHF. As DNA, the CDR3 is TGTGCCACCAGCAGAGAGGCGATTCAGCCCCAGCATTTT.

This clonotype has just a few counts. The chain employs TRBV4-2 and TRBJ2-7; tentatively, D is TRBD1 (6 bases). V lost 1 base and J lost 3, with 13 bases in between. CDR1 and CDR2 from the germline V gene are LGHNA and YNFKEQ. The CDR3 length is 15 residues. The CDR3 nucleotides read TGTGCCAGCAGCCAAGTAAGCGGACAGTTCTACGAGCAGTACTTC. It is translated as CASSQVSGQFYEQYF.

This clonotype was found a few times. The rearrangement joins TRBV7-9 to TRBJ1-6; D ambiguous. The V end lost 2 bases, the J end lost 10 bases, and 6 bases lay between the germline ends. The CDR3 is 12 residues long. From germline, CDR1 is SEHNR and CDR2 FQNEAQ (reference sequence). The CDR3 is CASSLWGSPLHF. CDR3 bases: TGTGCCAGCAGCTTATGGGGATCACCCCTCCACTTT.